This paragraph reports one TCR beta chain. The antigen remains unidentified. Combining a sample-barcoded 5' primer with a J-beta primer mix, a second PCR ran for 7 to 11 cycles. MiXCR, applied by TCRdb to the 5' RACE reads, yields one record per CDR3 protein. The sample has some 800,000 distinct CDR3 sequences, approximately 25% seen once. The data were taken from a study of blood T cells in healthy people across ages. Overall study results and limits: It was held that the diversity estimates obtained from one million T cells were underestimates. CMV status of donors was unknown, possibly confounding expanded clonotype changes.

V was shortened by 0 bases and J by 6 bases, with 8 bases between the two germline ends. The CDR3 extends over 13 amino acids. CDR1 SEHNR and CDR2 FQNEAQ come from the germline V gene (reference sequence). They isolated at least 6 million PBMCs from each sample. The same specimen was also included in a second study, on T cells of mothers and their children. This second study says: The authors added sample barcodes and 2-4 random nucleotides using the M1S primer of the second PCR.

The rearrangement links TRBV7-9 to TRBJ1-2; no clear D gene. This clonotype was sampled from a boy aged 5 to 17 in good health. The sample comprised blood. CDR3 nucleotides: TGTGCCAGCAGCTTAGCGCCTGGAGATGGCTACACCTTC. Its translation is CASSLAPGDGYTF.